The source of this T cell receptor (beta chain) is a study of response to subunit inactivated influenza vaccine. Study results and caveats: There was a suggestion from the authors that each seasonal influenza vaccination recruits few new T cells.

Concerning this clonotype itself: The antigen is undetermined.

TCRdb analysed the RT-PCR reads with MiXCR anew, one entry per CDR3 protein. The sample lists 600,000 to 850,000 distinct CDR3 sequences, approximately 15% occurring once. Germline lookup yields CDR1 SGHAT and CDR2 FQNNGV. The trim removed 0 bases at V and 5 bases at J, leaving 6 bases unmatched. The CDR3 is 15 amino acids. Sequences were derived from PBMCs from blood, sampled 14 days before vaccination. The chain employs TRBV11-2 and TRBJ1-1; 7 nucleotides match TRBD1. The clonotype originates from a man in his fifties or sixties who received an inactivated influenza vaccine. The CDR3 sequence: CASSLETGFWTEAFF. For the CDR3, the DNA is TGTGCCAGCAGCTTAGAGACAGGGTTCTGGACTGAAGCTTTCTTT.